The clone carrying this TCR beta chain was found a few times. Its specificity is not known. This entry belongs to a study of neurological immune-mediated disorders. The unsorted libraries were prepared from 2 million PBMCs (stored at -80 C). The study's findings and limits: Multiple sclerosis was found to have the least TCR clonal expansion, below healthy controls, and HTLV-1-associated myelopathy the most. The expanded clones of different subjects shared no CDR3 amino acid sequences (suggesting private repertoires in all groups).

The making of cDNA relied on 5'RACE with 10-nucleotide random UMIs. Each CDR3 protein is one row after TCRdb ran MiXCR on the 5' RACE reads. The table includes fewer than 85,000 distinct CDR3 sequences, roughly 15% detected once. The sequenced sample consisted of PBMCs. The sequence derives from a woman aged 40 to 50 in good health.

The CDR3 is CASSPYRGASGGNTIYF. The CDR3 DNA reads as TGTGCCAGTAGTCCCTATAGGGGGGCTTCTGGTGGAAACACCATATATTTT. The rearrangement links TRBV19 to TRBJ1-3; D is perhaps TRBD1 (6 bases). Germline CDR1 reads LNHDA; CDR2 reads SQIVND (reference sequence). The V end lost 5 bases, the J end lost 3 bases, and 20 bases lay between the germline ends. The CDR3 consists of 17 residues.